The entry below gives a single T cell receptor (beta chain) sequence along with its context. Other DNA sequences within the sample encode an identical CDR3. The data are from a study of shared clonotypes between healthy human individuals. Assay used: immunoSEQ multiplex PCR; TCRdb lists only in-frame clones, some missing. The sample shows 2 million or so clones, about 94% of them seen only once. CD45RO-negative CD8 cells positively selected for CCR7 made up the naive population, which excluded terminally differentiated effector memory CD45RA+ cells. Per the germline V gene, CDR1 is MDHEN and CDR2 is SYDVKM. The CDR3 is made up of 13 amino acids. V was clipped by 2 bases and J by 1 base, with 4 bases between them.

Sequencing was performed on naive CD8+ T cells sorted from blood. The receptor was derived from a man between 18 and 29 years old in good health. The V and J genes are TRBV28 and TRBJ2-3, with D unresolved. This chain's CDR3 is CASSLSGTDTQYF. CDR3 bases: TGTGCCAGCAGTTTAAGCGGCACAGATACGCAGTATTTT.